Presented here are 30 T cell receptor beta chains from one specimen sequenced in a study of siplizumab effects on memory and regulatory T cells. Clones were read by immunoSEQ multiplex PCR, and TCRdb kept only the in-frame ones, dropping some. Among about 100,000 clones, 75% to 95% were seen once, and the ten largest hold 2.5% to 3%. What was sequenced was CD4+ T cells sorted from blood. The origin of the receptors is a human donor in good health. Some clones in this sample may be carry-over from other donors' samples.

The CDR3, as DNA: TGTGCCAGCAGCTTGGTTTTAGCGGGAGCATACGAGCAGTACTTC. Amino acid sequence: CASSLVLAGAYEQYF. The chain joins TRBV5-6 to TRBJ2-7; TRBD2 matches 9 bases. The CDR3 totals 15 residues. Germline V gene data show CDR1 as SGHDT and CDR2 as YYEEEE. V shed 0 bases, J shed 4 bases, and the junction held 5 bases outside the gene matches.

As for this clone: Its ends do not fully match the called genes, so a read error is possible. CDR3 coding DNA: TGTGCTAGCAGCTTCCAGGAAGGGACAGGGTCCGAACAGTTCTTC. This sequence encodes CASSFQEGTGSEQFF. V usage is TRBV7-7 and J usage is TRBJ2-1; 9 nucleotides agree with TRBD1. Germline V CDR1 and CDR2: SSHAT, FNYEAQ (reference sequence). The length of the CDR3 is 15 residues.

The genes are TRBV4-1 and TRBJ2-1; 9 bases match TRBD2. This CDR3 contains 20 residues. The germline V gene has CDR1 MGHRA and CDR2 YSYEKL. J gave up 6 bases and V 0 bases, and 18 bases lay outside the gene matches. CDR3 nucleotides: TGCGCCAGCAGCCAAGATGGGACTAGCCGACAACATGGATATCTCAATGAGCAGTTCTTC. It yields the protein CASSQDGTSRQHGYLNEQFF.

This clone was seen once. J is TRBJ1-2 and V is TRBV5-6, with 8 bases matching TRBD1. The germline V gene encodes CDR1 SGHDT and CDR2 YYEEEE. V shed 1 base, J shed 4 bases, and the junction held 3 bases outside the gene matches. This CDR3 region has 14 residues. The CDR3 loop reads CASSLSRGPYGYTF. DNA of the CDR3: TGTGCCAGCAGCTTGAGCAGGGGGCCCTATGGCTACACCTTC. Drawing the rest from reference TRBV5-6 and TRBJ1-2, the complete variable domain is DAGVTQSPTHLIKTRGQQVTLRCSPKSGHDTVSWYQQALGQGPQFIFQYYEEEERQRGNFPDRFSGHQFPNYSSELNVNALLLGDSALYLCASSLSRGPYGYTFGSGTRLTVV.

V is TRBV9 and J is TRBJ2-3; 9 bases fit TRBD2. Trimming took 6 bases from V and 5 from J; bases not matched to a gene: 7. Germline CDR1 reads SGDLS; CDR2 reads YYNGEE. The CDR3 loop spans 14 amino acids. The CDR3 region is CASTLAGPGDTQYF. Written as DNA, the CDR3 is TGTGCCAGCACCCTAGCGGGACCAGGAGATACGCAGTATTTT.

V and J are TRBV7-3 and TRBJ2-2, with unresolved D. V lost 5 bases and J lost 0, with 7 bases in between. This CDR3 contains 14 residues. Germline CDR1 is SGHTA and CDR2 is FQGTGA. The CDR3 is CASSPQANTGELFF. The CDR3 nucleotides are TGTGCCAGCAGCCCCCAGGCGAACACCGGGGAGCTGTTTTTT.

The gene calls are TRBV7-4 and TRBJ1-5, with 7 nucleotides matching TRBD1. The V gene's germline CDR1 is SGHVT and CDR2 SQSDAQ. This CDR3 comprises 17 residues. V shed 5 bases, J shed 1 base, and the junction held 11 bases outside the gene matches. DNA of the CDR3: TGTGCCAGCAGCCATTGGGACAGATTAGGAAGCAATCAGCCCCAGCATTTT. This translates into CASSHWDRLGSNQPQHF. The full variable domain, completed using reference TRBV7-4 and TRBJ1-5, is GAGVSQSPRYKVAKRGRDVALRCDSISGHVTLYWYRQTLGQGSEVLTYSQSDAQRDKSGRPSGRFSAERPERSVSTLKIQRTEQGDSAVYLCASSHWDRLGSNQPQHFGDGTRLSIL.

This chain links TRBV6-6 with TRBJ1-2; the D is unclear. Germline loops: CDR1 MNHNY, CDR2 SVGAGI (reference sequence). With 2 bases removed from V and 1 base from J, the gap between germline ends came to 11 bases. The CDR3 consists of 15 residues. The CDR3 reads CASSYVDLLNYGYTF. The DNA for the CDR3 is TGTGCCAGCAGTTACGTGGACCTTCTTAACTATGGCTACACCTTC.

The chain carries TRBV11-2 and TRBJ2-1; D is unclear. V was trimmed by 2 bases and J by 0 bases, leaving 11 bases between them. The CDR3 sequence is 16 residues long. Germline-derived CDR1 and CDR2 are SGHAT and FQNNGV. CDR3 residues: CASSLMVGISYNEQFF. For the CDR3, the DNA is TGTGCCAGCAGCTTAATGGTGGGTATCTCCTACAATGAGCAGTTCTTC.

The J gene is TRBJ2-1, the V gene TRBV5-1; 9 nucleotides match TRBD2. Per the germline V gene, CDR1 is SGHRS and CDR2 is YFSETQ. Trimming at V came to 5 bases and at J to 0 bases, leaving 6 bases not matched to a gene. This CDR3 is 16 amino acids long. CDR3 sequence reads: CASRPSGKSSYNEQFF. The CDR3 nucleotides are TGCGCCAGCAGGCCTAGCGGGAAGAGCTCCTACAATGAGCAGTTCTTC.

The gene calls are TRBV9 and TRBJ2-1; D is uncertain. V gave up 2 bases and J gave up 8 bases, with 17 bases separating them. The CDR3 spans 15 residues. Per the germline V gene, CDR1 is SGDLS and CDR2 is YYNGEE. The CDR3 here is CASSVGYPTLDEQFF. In nucleotides, the CDR3 is TGTGCCAGCAGCGTGGGTTATCCCACCTTAGATGAGCAGTTCTTC.

This sequence joins TRBV20-1 and TRBJ2-1; D is unresolved. V lost 4 bases, J lost 8 bases, and 9 bases lay in between. The CDR3 consists of 11 residues. Per the germline V gene, CDR1 is DFQATT and CDR2 is SNEGSKA (reference sequence). CDR3 in DNA: TGCAGTGCTATAAGCGTGGATGAGCAGTTCTTC. Translation gives CSAISVDEQFF.

CDR3 sequence: CASSRGRQGETYEQYF. Here the CDR3 DNA reads TGTGCCAGCTCCCGGGGGAGGCAGGGGGAAACCTACGAGCAGTACTTC. V gene TRBV7-9 combines with J gene TRBJ2-7, with D possibly being TRBD1 (7 bases). Trimming cost V 8 bases and J 2 bases, with 22 bases left between them. There are 16 residues in the CDR3. CDR1 and CDR2 from the germline V gene are SEHNR and FQNEAQ (reference sequence).

The genes are TRBV11-2 and TRBJ2-7, with 10 bases that match TRBD2. The CDR3 is 17 residues long. After removal of 0 bases from V and 3 bases from J, the junction contained 8 bases not matched to a gene. Germline V gene sequence: CDR1 SGHAT, CDR2 FQNNGV. The CDR3: CASSLDSSSGSLYEQYF. DNA for the CDR3: TGTGCCAGCAGCTTAGATAGTTCTAGCGGGAGTCTCTACGAGCAGTACTTC.

The chain carries TRBV27 and TRBJ1-1; D is ambiguous. V shed 3 bases and J shed 8 bases, with 13 bases lying between them. The CDR3 spans 13 residues. In germline, CDR1 is MNHEY, CDR2 SMNVEV (reference sequence). CDR3 in DNA: TGTGCCAGCAGTTTCGGTCCGACTCTAGAAGCTTTCTTT. This translates into CASSFGPTLEAFF.

This chain connects TRBV6-1 to TRBJ1-4; unclear D gene. CDR3 length: 14 amino acids. CDR1 MNHNS and CDR2 SASEGT come from the germline V gene. Trimming took 5 bases from V and 0 from J, leaving 7 bases between them. The CDR3 reads CASSMGSTNEKLFF. Here the CDR3 DNA reads TGTGCCAGCAGTATGGGGTCAACTAATGAAAAACTGTTTTTT.

The chain employs TRBV19 and TRBJ1-2; TRBD1 might be the D (6 bases). The CDR3 runs to 13 residues. Trimming stripped 6 bases from V and 8 bases from J, with 16 bases between. Germline values: CDR1 LNHDA, CDR2 SQIVND (reference sequence). The CDR3 DNA follows: TGTGCCAGTAGAAGGGGGGAGGTGGAAGGCTACACCTTC. Its translation is CASRRGEVEGYTF.

This chain joins TRBV7-9 and TRBJ2-3; a weak D match, TRBD2 (5 bases). Trimming cost V 5 bases and J 5 bases, with 5 bases left between them. Germline V CDR1 and CDR2: SEHNR, FQNEAQ (reference sequence). The CDR3 covers 11 residues. The CDR3 DNA is TGTGCCAGCAGCGAGGGAGATACGCAGTATTTT. Translating it yields CASSEGDTQYF.

The rearrangement uses TRBV14 and TRBJ2-2; the D gene is possibly TRBD2 (5 bases). Germline-derived CDR1 and CDR2 are SGHDN and FVKESK. V lost 1 base and J lost 4, with 13 bases in between. The length of the CDR3 is 16 residues. CDR3 DNA sequence: TGTGCCAGCAGCCAAGGAGTGACCAGCGGCACCGGGGAGCTGTTTTTT. It specifies CASSQGVTSGTGELFF. The entire variable domain, with the rest obtained from reference TRBV14 and TRBJ2-2, is as follows: EAGVTQFPSHSVIEKGQTVTLRCDPISGHDNLYWYRRVMGKEIKFLLHFVKESKQDESGMPNNRFLAERTGGTYSTLKVQPAELEDSGVYFCASSQGVTSGTGELFFGEGSRLTVL.

V and J are TRBV5-1 and TRBJ2-5; 9 nucleotides align to TRBD2. In germline, CDR1 is SGHRS, CDR2 YFSETQ. The CDR3 is made up of 15 amino acids. Losses at the gene ends were 2 bases for V and 5 bases for J; bases not matched to a gene: 7. CDR3 DNA: TGCGCCAGCAGCTTAGGGCGGGAGGGCCTTGAGACCCAGTACTTC. Protein: CASSLGREGLETQYF.

The rearrangement links TRBV5-1 to TRBJ2-7, with 7 bases lining up with TRBD2. Unmatched junction bases numbered 13, after V lost 4 bases and J lost 0 bases. Germline V lookup: CDR1 SGHRS, CDR2 YFSETQ. This CDR3 contains 17 residues. The CDR3 DNA reads as TGCGCCAGCAGCCGGGGGGATGAGGGTTTTTCCTCCTACGAGCAGTACTTC. This gives the protein CASSRGDEGFSSYEQYF.

The chain couples TRBV5-1 to TRBJ2-5; D gene unclear. V gave up 0 bases and J gave up 5 bases, with 2 bases separating them. This CDR3 is 11 amino acids long. The germline V gene encodes CDR1 SGHRS and CDR2 YFSETQ. The CDR3 here is CASSLAETQYF. DNA for the CDR3: TGCGCCAGCAGCTTGGCTGAGACCCAGTACTTC. The full variable domain, rest sourced from reference TRBV5-1 and TRBJ2-5, is KAGVTQTPRYLIKTRGQQVTLSCSPISGHRSVSWYQQTPGQGLQFLFEYFSETQRNKGNFPGRFSGRQFSNSRSEMNVSTLELGDSALYLCASSLAETQYFGPGTRLLVL.

This rearrangement joins TRBV7-3 to TRBJ1-1; D remains ambiguous. V dropped 2 bases and J dropped 5 bases, with 9 bases sitting between them. This CDR3 is 13 amino acids long. Germline V gene sequence: CDR1 SGHTA, CDR2 FQGTGA. DNA of the CDR3: TGTGCCAGCAGCTTATTTTCTGGTACTGAAGCTTTCTTT. This sequence encodes CASSLFSGTEAFF.

This clone was seen once. The rearrangement joins TRBV28 to TRBJ1-4; D ambiguous. Trimming took 6 bases from V and 4 from J, leaving 12 bases between them. Germline assignment: CDR1 MDHEN and CDR2 SYDVKM. This CDR3 region has 14 residues. CDR3 nucleotide sequence: TGTGCCAGCAGAAACGGGCTCAATAATGAAAAACTGTTTTTT. This sequence encodes CASRNGLNNEKLFF.

This clone showed up just once. This chain links TRBV5-4 with TRBJ2-3, with TRBD2 as a possible D gene (5 bases). The germline CDR1 and CDR2 sequences are SGHNT and YYREEE (reference sequence). The length of the CDR3 is 16 residues. Trimming took 0 bases from V and 6 from J, leaving 17 bases between them. The CDR3 region is CASSLVHRSGTDTQYF. DNA for the CDR3: TGTGCCAGCAGCTTGGTCCATAGGTCGGGAACCGATACGCAGTATTTT.

This chain uses TRBV5-1 with TRBJ2-1; D is uncertain. The CDR3 spans 15 residues. Germline-derived CDR1 and CDR2 are SGHRS and YFSETQ. The V end lost 5 bases, the J end lost 6 bases, and 18 bases lay between the germline ends. Here the CDR3 reads CASRNGDPAFNEQFF. In nucleotides, the CDR3 is TGCGCCAGCAGAAACGGAGACCCCGCTTTCAATGAGCAGTTCTTC. Combining the CDR3 with reference TRBV5-1 and TRBJ2-1 gives the whole variable domain KAGVTQTPRYLIKTRGQQVTLSCSPISGHRSVSWYQQTPGQGLQFLFEYFSETQRNKGNFPGRFSGRQFSNSRSEMNVSTLELGDSALYLCASRNGDPAFNEQFFGPGTRLTVL.

J is TRBJ1-1 and V is TRBV18, with D tentatively TRBD1 (6 bases). Looked up from germline, CDR1 is KGHSH and CDR2 is LQKENI. Trimming shortened V by 1 base and J by 1 base, and 10 bases separated the two germline ends. This CDR3 spans 15 amino acids. The DNA for the CDR3 is TGTGCCAGCTCACCACTGGGACACCAGAACACTGAAGCTTTCTTT. It yields the protein CASSPLGHQNTEAFF. Full variable domain (outside the CDR3, taken from reference TRBV18 and TRBJ1-1): NAGVMQNPRHLVRRRGQEARLRCSPMKGHSHVYWYRQLPEEGLKFMVYLQKENIIDESGMPKERFSAEFPKEGPSILRIQQVVRGDSAAYFCASSPLGHQNTEAFFGQGTRLTVV.

The chain has TRBV5-6 and TRBJ2-1, with a possible D match to TRBD2 (6 bases). The CDR3 is 12 amino acids. V gave up 3 bases and J gave up 9 bases, with 10 bases separating them. Germline CDR1 SGHDT, CDR2 YYEEEE. The CDR3 protein is CASSWAAGEQFF. CDR3 DNA: TGTGCCAGCAGCTGGGCAGCGGGTGAGCAGTTCTTC.

The CDR3 spells CASSPRRTGLEYEQYF. In DNA form, the CDR3 reads TGTGCCAGCTCACCAAGAAGGACAGGGCTTGAGTACGAGCAGTACTTC. The chain joins TRBV18 to TRBJ2-7; 8 positions match TRBD1. This CDR3 region has 16 residues. Germline V gene lookup returns CDR1 KGHSH and CDR2 LQKENI. Losses at the gene ends were 2 bases for V and 4 bases for J; bases not matched to a gene: 10.

The chain joins TRBV18 to TRBJ2-2; TRBD2 matches 9 bases. Trimming at V came to 4 bases and at J to 1 base, leaving 1 base not matched to a gene. The CDR3 spans 15 residues. Germline loops: CDR1 KGHSH, CDR2 LQKENI. The CDR3 DNA reads as TGTGCCAGCTCACGACTAGCGGAGAACACCGGGGAGCTGTTTTTT. Encoded protein: CASSRLAENTGELFF.